Each of the 24 T cell receptor beta chains below was sequenced from the same sample in a study of T cell responses to AZD1222 COVID-19 vaccine. Generated by immunoSEQ multiplex PCR, the TCRdb table keeps only in-frame clones and is missing some. The table shows 85,000 to 120,000 clones, with under 90% occurring only once. This specimen was peripheral blood, taken on day 0 of AZD1222 vaccination. The receptors come from an adult in good health.

The chain has TRBV20-1 and TRBJ1-5; D is uncertain. Per the germline V gene, CDR1 is DFQATT and CDR2 is SNEGSKA (reference sequence). The CDR3 has 13 amino acids. V dropped 3 bases and J dropped 7 bases, with 13 bases sitting between them. CDR3 DNA sequence: TGCAGTGCTAGTTATCTAGCTAAACAGCCCCAGCATTTT. The encoded protein is CSASYLAKQPQHF.

V is TRBV18 and J is TRBJ1-1; D is unresolved. This CDR3 spans 15 amino acids. Between the trimmed V and J ends, which lost 3 bases and 1 base, there was a span of 12 bases. Per the germline V gene, CDR1 is KGHSH and CDR2 is LQKENI. The CDR3, as DNA: TGTGCCAGCTCACCCCTAAGGGCGGAGAACACTGAAGCTTTCTTT. It yields the protein CASSPLRAENTEAFF.

The chain combines TRBV6-2 or TRBV6-3 with TRBJ1-2, with unresolved D. The V end lost 1 base, the J end lost 5 bases, and 8 bases lay between the germline ends. From germline, CDR1 is MNHEY and CDR2 SVGEGT. The CDR3 runs to 13 residues. The CDR3 loop reads CASSYLTVYGYTF. CDR3 coding DNA: TGTGCCAGCAGTTACTTAACGGTTTATGGCTACACCTTC.

The chain recombines TRBV19 with TRBJ2-3; TRBD2 is a possible D gene (6 bases). The CDR3 contains 14 residues. CDR1 is LNHDA and CDR2 is SQIVND in the germline V gene (reference sequence). V lost 5 bases and J lost 0, with 9 bases in between. The CDR3 loop is CASSFGTSTDTQYF. In nucleotides, the CDR3 is TGTGCCAGTAGTTTTGGGACTAGCACAGATACGCAGTATTTT.

V and J are TRBV7-2 and TRBJ1-1; 12 bases are a match to TRBD1. This CDR3 spans 14 amino acids. J lost 3 bases, V lost 6 bases, and 2 bases had no gene match. Germline-derived CDR1 and CDR2 are SGHTA and FQGNSA. In DNA form, the CDR3 reads TGTGCCAGCAGGAGGGACAGGGGGCACACTGAAGCTTTCTTT. The encoded protein is CASRRDRGHTEAFF. The full variable domain, completed using reference TRBV7-2 and TRBJ1-1, is GAGVSQSPSNKVTEKGKDVELRCDPISGHTALYWYRQSLGQGLEFLIYFQGNSAPDKSGLPSDRFSAERTGGSVSTLTIQRTQQEDSAVYLCASRRDRGHTEAFFGQGTRLTVV.

This chain joins TRBV4-2 and TRBJ2-5; D possibly corresponds to TRBD2 (6 bases). There are 15 residues in the CDR3. Germline V gene lookup returns CDR1 LGHNA and CDR2 YNFKEQ. V shed 5 bases and J shed 5 bases, with 18 bases lying between them. The CDR3 DNA follows: TGTGCCAGCAGCAAAGCGGCGGGGTCGGGTGAGACCCAGTACTTC. Amino acids: CASSKAAGSGETQYF.

The chain has TRBV12-5 and TRBJ2-7; D gene unclear. The V gene's germline CDR1 is LGHNT and CDR2 FRNRAP. The CDR3 runs to 15 residues. The germline V and J ends were trimmed by 0 bases and 3 bases, with 12 bases remaining between them. CDR3 bases: TGTGCTAGTGGTTTGGTACCAAATGGGCTCTACGAGCAGTACTTC. Its translation: CASGLVPNGLYEQYF.

The V gene is TRBV9, the J gene TRBJ2-7; 11 bases are shared with TRBD2. The CDR3 length is 14 residues. CDR1 and CDR2 (germline): SGDLS, YYNGEE. V dropped 0 bases and J dropped 6; count of bases not matched to a gene: 2. The CDR3 reads CASSVVGTSGEQYF. The CDR3, as DNA: TGTGCCAGCAGCGTAGTAGGGACTAGCGGCGAGCAGTACTTC. The entire variable domain, with the rest obtained from reference TRBV9 and TRBJ2-7, is as follows: DSGVTQTPKHLITATGQRVTLRCSPRSGDLSVYWYQQSLDQGLQFLIQYYNGEERAKGNILERFSAQQFPDLHSELNLSSLELGDSALYFCASSVVGTSGEQYFGPGTRLTVT.

The chain employs TRBV6-5 and TRBJ1-5; 8 bases agree with TRBD1. V shed 6 bases and J 3 bases; nucleotides not matched to a gene: 7. Germline CDR1 MNHEY, CDR2 SVGAGI. The CDR3 totals 15 residues. The CDR3 loop is CASSDDRGFNQPQHF. The CDR3 DNA reads as TGTGCCAGCAGCGACGACAGGGGTTTCAATCAGCCCCAGCATTTT.

This clone was found a few times. The rearrangement links TRBV10-1 to TRBJ1-2, with TRBD1 identical over 9 bases. Trimming at V came to 4 bases and at J to 7 bases, leaving 4 bases not matched to a gene. Germline CDR1 WNHNN, CDR2 SYGVQD (reference sequence). The CDR3 has 13 amino acids. The CDR3 region is CASSAGQGTGYTF. CDR3 in DNA: TGCGCCAGCAGTGCCGGACAGGGGACTGGCTACACCTTC.

V gene TRBV4-2 combines with J gene TRBJ2-5; tentative D call: TRBD1 (6 bases). The germline V and J ends were trimmed by 4 bases and 2 bases, with 11 bases remaining between them. CDR3 length: 14 residues. The germline gives CDR1 LGHNA, CDR2 YNFKEQ. The CDR3 DNA reads TGTGCCAGCAGCCTCGTCGGACAGCAAGAGACCCAGTACTTC. Protein product: CASSLVGQQETQYF.

The chain has TRBV18 and TRBJ1-3; 9 positions match TRBD1. Germline CDR1 and CDR2: KGHSH and LQKENI. The CDR3 loop spans 16 amino acids. With 5 bases clipped from V and 4 bases from J, the junction kept 9 bases outside the gene matches. CDR3: CASSGSGTGSGNTIYF. CDR3 coding DNA: TGTGCCAGCTCAGGATCCGGGACAGGGTCCGGAAACACCATATATTTT. The entire variable domain, with the rest obtained from reference TRBV18 and TRBJ1-3, is as follows: NAGVMQNPRHLVRRRGQEARLRCSPMKGHSHVYWYRQLPEEGLKFMVYLQKENIIDESGMPKERFSAEFPKEGPSILRIQQVVRGDSAAYFCASSGSGTGSGNTIYFGEGSWLTVV.

The rearrangement joins TRBV6-1 to TRBJ2-1; 9 bases fit TRBD2. The V gene end was trimmed by 2 bases and the J gene end by 0 bases; junction bases not matched to a gene: 2. This CDR3 is 16 amino acids long. CDR1 MNHNS and CDR2 SASEGT come from the germline V gene. CDR3: CASSETSGFSYNEQFF. DNA for the CDR3: TGTGCCAGCAGTGAAACTAGCGGGTTCTCCTACAATGAGCAGTTCTTC.

This chain uses TRBV9 with TRBJ1-2; D not certain. The CDR3 runs 13 residues. Trimming shortened V by 4 bases and J by 6 bases, and 13 bases separated the two germline ends. Germline loops: CDR1 SGDLS, CDR2 YYNGEE. The CDR3 region has the DNA TGTGCCAGCAGCCCGCGACAAAAGAATGGCTACACCTTC. This sequence encodes CASSPRQKNGYTF.

The rearrangement joins TRBV3-1 (or the pseudogene TRBV3-2) to TRBJ2-1; TRBD2 is a possible D gene (5 bases). CDR1 is LGHDT, CDR2 YNNKEL, per germline (reference sequence). The CDR3 length is 14 residues. Trimming removed 1 base from V and 9 bases from J, with 13 bases in between. In DNA form, the CDR3 reads TGTGCCAGCAGCCAAGGGACCACTGGAGGTGAGCAGTTCTTC. Translated: CASSQGTTGGEQFF.

This clone was detected only a few times. The rearrangement links TRBV11-2 to TRBJ2-2; 7 positions match TRBD1. CDR1 SGHAT and CDR2 FQNNGV come from the germline V gene. The CDR3 has 16 residues. V trimming: 6 bases; J trimming: 3 bases; junction bases outside the gene matches: 10. The CDR3 here is CASRRTGVGDTGELFF. The CDR3 nucleotides read TGTGCCAGCAGGCGTACAGGGGTGGGGGACACCGGGGAGCTGTTTTTT.

The rearrangement joins TRBV7-9 to TRBJ2-1; D is ambiguous. This CDR3 region has 12 residues. Germline CDR1 and CDR2: SEHNR and FQNEAQ (reference sequence). V was trimmed by 5 bases and J by 3 bases, leaving 5 bases between them. The CDR3 bases are TGTGCCAGCAGCCCATACTACAATGAGCAGTTCTTC. It encodes CASSPYYNEQFF.

The chain carries TRBV5-1 and TRBJ2-5; D may be TRBD2 (7 bases). This CDR3 spans 14 amino acids. Germline CDR1 is SGHRS and CDR2 is YFSETQ. Deletions cut 4 bases from V and 7 bases from J, with 17 bases between. CDR3 loop: CASSTAGALGTQYF. The CDR3 DNA reads as TGCGCCAGCAGCACCGCGGGGGCGTTGGGGACCCAGTACTTC.

This chain links TRBV19 with TRBJ2-5; D possibly matches TRBD1 or TRBD2 (5 bases each). Germline V gene sequence: CDR1 LNHDA, CDR2 SQIVND (reference sequence). Trimming removed 5 bases from V and 2 bases from J, with 12 bases in between. The CDR3 is made up of 14 amino acids. The DNA of the CDR3 is TGTGCCAGTAGTGTCCGGGACGGTCAAGAGACCCAGTACTTC. As protein: CASSVRDGQETQYF.

The chain links TRBV7-3 to TRBJ2-7, with TRBD2 identical over 9 bases. CDR3 length equals 18 residues. With V trimmed by 1 base and J by 2 bases, 12 bases remained unmatched. Looked up from germline, CDR1 is SGHTA and CDR2 is FQGTGA. CDR3 in amino acids: CASSLSPLTSGVTYEQYF. The CDR3 DNA follows: TGTGCCAGCAGCTTAAGCCCCCTGACTAGCGGAGTCACCTACGAGCAGTACTTC.

The rearrangement uses TRBV7-8 and TRBJ1-1; D is unclear. The V end was cut by 2 bases, the J end by 7 bases, with 14 bases between. The germline gives CDR1 SGHVS, CDR2 FQNEAQ. The CDR3 covers 14 residues. The CDR3 sequence is CASSLRTTRGEAFF. The CDR3 nucleotides read TGTGCCAGCAGCTTAAGGACTACCCGGGGTGAAGCTTTCTTT. The variable domain in full, with the rest retrieved from reference TRBV7-8 and TRBJ1-1, is GAGVSQSPRYKVAKRGQDVALRCDPISGHVSLFWYQQALGQGPEFLTYFQNEAQLDKSGLPSDRFFAERPEGSVSTLKIQRTQQEDSAVYLCASSLRTTRGEAFFGQGTRLTVV.

The gene calls are TRBV7-9 and TRBJ1-4; D perhaps matches TRBD1 (5 bases). V was clipped by 1 base and J by 7 bases, with 16 bases between them. CDR3 length: 16 amino acids. Looked up from germline, CDR1 is SEHNR and CDR2 is FQNEAQ (reference sequence). CDR3 in DNA: TGTGCCAGCAGCTTAGGGGGGACGCGAGGGGCTGAAAAACTGTTTTTT. Protein sequence: CASSLGGTRGAEKLFF.

This chain joins TRBV7-3 and TRBJ2-4; 10 bases map to TRBD1. Losses at the gene ends were 4 bases for V and 6 bases for J; bases not matched to a gene: 6. The germline V gene encodes CDR1 SGHTA and CDR2 FQGTGA. CDR3 length: 15 residues. As DNA, the CDR3 is TGTGCCAGCAGCTCTGGACAGGGGGACGGAAACATTCAGTACTTC. This translates into CASSSGQGDGNIQYF.

V usage is TRBV5-1 and J usage is TRBJ2-7; tentative D call: TRBD1 (6 bases). CDR1 SGHRS and CDR2 YFSETQ come from the germline V gene. The CDR3 extends over 15 amino acids. V was cut by 4 bases and J by 7 bases, with 21 bases left in between. CDR3 region: CASSQSTQQGEEQYF. The CDR3 region has the DNA TGCGCCAGCAGCCAGAGTACCCAACAGGGAGAAGAGCAGTACTTC.